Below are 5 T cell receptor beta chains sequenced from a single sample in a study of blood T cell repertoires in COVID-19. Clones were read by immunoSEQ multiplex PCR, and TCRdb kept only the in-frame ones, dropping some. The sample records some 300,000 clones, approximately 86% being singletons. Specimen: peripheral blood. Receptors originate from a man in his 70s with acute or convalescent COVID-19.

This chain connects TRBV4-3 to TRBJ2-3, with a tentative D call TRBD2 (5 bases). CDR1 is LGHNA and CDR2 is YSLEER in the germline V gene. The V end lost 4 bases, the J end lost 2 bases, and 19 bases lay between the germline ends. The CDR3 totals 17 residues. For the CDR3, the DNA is TGCGCCAGCAGCCCCGAAGGCTTTCAAGCGGTCACAGATACGCAGTATTTT. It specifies CASSPEGFQAVTDTQYF.

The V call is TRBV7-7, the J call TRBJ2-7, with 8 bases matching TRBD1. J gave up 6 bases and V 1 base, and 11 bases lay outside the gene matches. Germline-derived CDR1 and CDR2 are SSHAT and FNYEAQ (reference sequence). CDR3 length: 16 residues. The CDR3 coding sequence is TGTGCCAGCAGCTTAGGTGCAGGGGGCTTGGGCGCCGAGCAGTACTTC. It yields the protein CASSLGAGGLGAEQYF.

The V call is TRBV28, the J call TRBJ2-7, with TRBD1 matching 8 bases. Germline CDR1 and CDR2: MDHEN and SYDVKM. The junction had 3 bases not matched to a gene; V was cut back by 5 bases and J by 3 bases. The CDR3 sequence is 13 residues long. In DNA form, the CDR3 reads TGTGCCAGCAGTCGGGGACAGGTCTACGAGCAGTACTTC. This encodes CASSRGQVYEQYF.

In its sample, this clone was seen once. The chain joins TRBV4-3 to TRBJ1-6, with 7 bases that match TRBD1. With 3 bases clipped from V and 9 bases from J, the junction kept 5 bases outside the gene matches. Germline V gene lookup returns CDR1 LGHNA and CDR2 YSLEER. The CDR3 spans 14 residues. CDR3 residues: CASSQTGFSSPLHF. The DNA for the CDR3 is TGCGCCAGCAGCCAGACAGGGTTCTCTTCACCCCTCCACTTT.

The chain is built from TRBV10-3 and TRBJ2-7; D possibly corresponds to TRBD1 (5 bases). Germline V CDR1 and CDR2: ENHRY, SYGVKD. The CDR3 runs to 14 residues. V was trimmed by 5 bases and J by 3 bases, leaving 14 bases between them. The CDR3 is CAISTGPTVYEQYF. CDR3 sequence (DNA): TGTGCCATCAGTACAGGTCCTACGGTCTACGAGCAGTACTTC.